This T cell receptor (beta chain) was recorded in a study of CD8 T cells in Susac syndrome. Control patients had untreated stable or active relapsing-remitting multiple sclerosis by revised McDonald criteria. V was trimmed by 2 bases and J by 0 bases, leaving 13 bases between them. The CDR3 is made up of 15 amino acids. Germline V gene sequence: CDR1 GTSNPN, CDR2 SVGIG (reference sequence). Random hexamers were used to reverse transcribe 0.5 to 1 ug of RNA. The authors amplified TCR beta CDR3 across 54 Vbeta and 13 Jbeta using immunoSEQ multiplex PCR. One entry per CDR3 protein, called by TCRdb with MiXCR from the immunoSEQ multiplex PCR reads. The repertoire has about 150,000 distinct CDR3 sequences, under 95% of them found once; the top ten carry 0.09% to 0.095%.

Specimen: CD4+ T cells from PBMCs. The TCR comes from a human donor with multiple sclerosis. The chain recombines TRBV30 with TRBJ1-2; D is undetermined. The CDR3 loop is CAWSRHYHTNYGYTF. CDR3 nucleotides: TGTGCCTGGAGTCGCCATTATCACACTAACTATGGCTACACCTTC.